This T cell receptor beta chain was sequenced for a study of cytomegalovirus exposure and HLA in healthy donors. At the level of the study: HLA-typed donors were the source of about 85 million unique TCRs, which an early data release held. Falling in the Caucasian-associated ancestry cluster were 80% to 90% of 398 genotyped donors. General study findings and limits: Association of a missense DCLRE1C variant with TCR beta V- and J-gene trimming was reported in a later analysis.

Germline CDR1 reads SNHLY; CDR2 reads FYNNEI. V dropped 6 bases and J dropped 4 bases, with 16 bases sitting between them. The length of the CDR3 is 14 residues. Primers for the PCR totalled 60 Vbeta and 13 Jbeta. Repertoires were generated with immunoSEQ multiplex PCR, while TCRdb's copy carries only in-frame clones and drops some. The sample shows about 100,000 clones, about 80% of them seen only once. This clone was found a few times. Its antigen is unknown. The receptor comes from a woman aged 55-69 years in good health and CMV-seronegative. Sequenced input: PBMCs. The chain recombines TRBV2 with TRBJ2-7; TRBD2 is a possible D gene (5 bases). The chain's CDR3 is CASSAVREDYEQYF. The DNA for the CDR3 is TGTGCCAGCAGCGCAGTCCGGGAAGATTACGAGCAGTACTTC.